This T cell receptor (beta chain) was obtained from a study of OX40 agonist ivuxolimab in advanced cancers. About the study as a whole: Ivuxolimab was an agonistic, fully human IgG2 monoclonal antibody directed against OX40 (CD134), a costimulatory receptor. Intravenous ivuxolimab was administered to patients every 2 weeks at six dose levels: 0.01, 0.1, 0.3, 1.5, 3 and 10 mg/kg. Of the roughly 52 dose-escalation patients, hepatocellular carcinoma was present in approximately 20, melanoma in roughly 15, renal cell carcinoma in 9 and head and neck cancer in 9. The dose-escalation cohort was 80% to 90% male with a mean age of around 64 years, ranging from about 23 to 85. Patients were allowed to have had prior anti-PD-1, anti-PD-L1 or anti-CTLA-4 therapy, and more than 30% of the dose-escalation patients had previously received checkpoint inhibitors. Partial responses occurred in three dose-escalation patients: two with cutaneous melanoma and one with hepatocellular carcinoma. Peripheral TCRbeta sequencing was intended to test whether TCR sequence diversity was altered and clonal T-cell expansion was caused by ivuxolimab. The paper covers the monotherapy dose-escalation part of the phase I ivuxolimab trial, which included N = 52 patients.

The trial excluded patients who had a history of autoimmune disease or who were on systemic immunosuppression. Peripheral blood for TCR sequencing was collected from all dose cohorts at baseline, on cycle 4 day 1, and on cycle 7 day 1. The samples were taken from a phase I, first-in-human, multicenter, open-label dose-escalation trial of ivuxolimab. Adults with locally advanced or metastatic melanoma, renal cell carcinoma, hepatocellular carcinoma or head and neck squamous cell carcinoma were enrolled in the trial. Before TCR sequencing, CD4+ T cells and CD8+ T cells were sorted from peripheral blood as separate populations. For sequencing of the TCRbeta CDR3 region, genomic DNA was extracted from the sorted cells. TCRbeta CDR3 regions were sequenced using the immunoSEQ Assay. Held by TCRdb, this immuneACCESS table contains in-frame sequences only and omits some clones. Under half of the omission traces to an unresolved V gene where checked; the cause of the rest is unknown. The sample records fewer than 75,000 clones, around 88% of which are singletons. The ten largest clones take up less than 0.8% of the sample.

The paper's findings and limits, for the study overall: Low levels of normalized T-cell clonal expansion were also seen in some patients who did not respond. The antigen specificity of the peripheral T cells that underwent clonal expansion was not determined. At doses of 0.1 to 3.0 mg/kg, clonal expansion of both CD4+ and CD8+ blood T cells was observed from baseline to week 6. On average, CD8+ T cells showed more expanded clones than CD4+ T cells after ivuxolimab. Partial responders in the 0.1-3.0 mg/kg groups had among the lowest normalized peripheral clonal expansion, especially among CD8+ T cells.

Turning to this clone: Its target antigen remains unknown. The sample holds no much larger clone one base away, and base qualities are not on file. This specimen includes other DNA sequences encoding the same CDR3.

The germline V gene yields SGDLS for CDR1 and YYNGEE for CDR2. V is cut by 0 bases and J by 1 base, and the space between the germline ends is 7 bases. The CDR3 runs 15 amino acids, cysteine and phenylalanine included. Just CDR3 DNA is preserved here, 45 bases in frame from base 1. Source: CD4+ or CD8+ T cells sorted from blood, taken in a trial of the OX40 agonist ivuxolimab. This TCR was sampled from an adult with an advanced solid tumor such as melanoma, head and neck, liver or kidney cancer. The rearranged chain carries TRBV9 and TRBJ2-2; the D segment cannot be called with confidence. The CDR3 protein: CASSVEAWNTGELFF. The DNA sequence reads TGTGCCAGCAGCGTAGAAGCGTGGAACACCGGGGAGCTGTTTTTT.